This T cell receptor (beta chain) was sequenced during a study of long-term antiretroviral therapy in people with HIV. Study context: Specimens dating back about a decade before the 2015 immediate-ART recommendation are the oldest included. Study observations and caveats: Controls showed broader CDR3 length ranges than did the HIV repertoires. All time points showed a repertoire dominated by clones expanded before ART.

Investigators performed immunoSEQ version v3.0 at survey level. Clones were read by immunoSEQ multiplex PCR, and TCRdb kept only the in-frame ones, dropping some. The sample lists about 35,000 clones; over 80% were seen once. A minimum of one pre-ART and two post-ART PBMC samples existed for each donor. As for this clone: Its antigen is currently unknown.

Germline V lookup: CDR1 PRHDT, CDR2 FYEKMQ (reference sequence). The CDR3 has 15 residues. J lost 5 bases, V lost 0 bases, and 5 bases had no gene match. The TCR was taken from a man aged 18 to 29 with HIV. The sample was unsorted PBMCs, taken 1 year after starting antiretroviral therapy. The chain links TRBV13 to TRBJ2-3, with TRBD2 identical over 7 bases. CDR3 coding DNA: TGTGCCAGCAGCTTAGGGGGGGAGCGGGGAGATACGCAGTATTTT. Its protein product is CASSLGGERGDTQYF.